A single sample gave rise to the 21 T cell receptor beta chains below, sequenced in a study of T cell repertoires in cytomegalovirus infection. TCRdb ran MiXCR on the reads and lists one entry per CDR3 protein. The sample has a few hundred thousand distinct CDR3 sequences; almost 40% are singletons. These receptors have no known antigen. The sample in question was cultured PBMCs, obtained from culture after CMV antigen stimulation. These receptors originate from a human donor in good health (CMV status not recorded). Some clones in this sample may be carry-over from other donors' samples.

The rearrangement links TRBV6-1 to TRBJ1-3; TRBD1 is a possible D gene (6 bases). With 8 bases removed from V and 2 bases from J, the gap between germline ends came to 13 bases. Germline V gives CDR1 MNHNS, CDR2 SASEGT. The CDR3 is made up of 14 amino acids. Here the CDR3 DNA reads TGTGCCAGCTCGGGGGCGAAACCTGGAAACACCATATATTTT. Translating gives CASSGAKPGNTIYF.

This clonotype has only a few counts. Here the CDR3 reads CASSKGSQRKYNEQFF. CDR3 nucleotide sequence: TGTGCCAGTAGTAAGGGGTCTCAACGGAAATACAATGAGCAGTTCTTC. The chain links TRBV19 to TRBJ2-1; D possibly corresponds to TRBD1 (5 bases). With 4 bases removed from V and 4 bases from J, the gap between germline ends came to 17 bases. In germline, CDR1 is LNHDA, CDR2 SQIVND (reference sequence). The CDR3 totals 16 residues. Combining the CDR3 with reference TRBV19 and TRBJ2-1 gives the whole variable domain DGGITQSPKYLFRKEGQNVTLSCEQNLNHDAMYWYRQDPGQGLRLIYYSQIVNDFQKGDIAEGYSVSREKKESFPLTVTSAQKNPTAFYLCASSKGSQRKYNEQFFGPGTRLTVL.

The sample holds a few counts of this clonotype. The chain joins TRBV7-9 to TRBJ2-1, with TRBD2 as a possible D gene (6 bases). Trimming took off 1 base at V and 5 bases at J, with 27 bases between the two ends. Germline CDR1 SEHNR, CDR2 FQNEAQ (reference sequence). The CDR3 runs to 20 residues. The CDR3 region has the DNA TGTGCCAGCAGCTTAGTTCTTTCGGGAGATTGGCGTCCCGGGGACAATGAGCAGTTCTTC. This encodes CASSLVLSGDWRPGDNEQFF.

The V gene is TRBV11-3, the J gene TRBJ2-5, with D hard to call. This CDR3 comprises 13 residues. Trimming took off 4 bases at V and 5 bases at J, with 11 bases between the two ends. Germline loops: CDR1 SGHNT, CDR2 YENEEA. The CDR3 DNA reads as TGTGCCAGCAGCTCGGGCCAGTTGGAGACCCAGTACTTC. Protein sequence: CASSSGQLETQYF.

This sequence joins TRBV19 and TRBJ1-1; perhaps TRBD1 as D (5 bases). CDR3 length: 14 amino acids. Germline CDR1 reads LNHDA; CDR2 reads SQIVND (reference sequence). V gave up 5 bases and J gave up 3 bases, with 13 bases separating them. CDR3 sequence (DNA): TGTGCCAGTAGTGTCCGGCTGGGGGACACTGAAGCTTTCTTT. Translation gives CASSVRLGDTEAFF. Variable domain in full (rest from reference TRBV19 and TRBJ1-1): DGGITQSPKYLFRKEGQNVTLSCEQNLNHDAMYWYRQDPGQGLRLIYYSQIVNDFQKGDIAEGYSVSREKKESFPLTVTSAQKNPTAFYLCASSVRLGDTEAFFGQGTRLTVV.

This chain joins TRBV27 and TRBJ2-2, with D hard to call. With 4 bases removed from V and 1 base from J, the gap between germline ends came to 7 bases. There are 14 residues in the CDR3. Germline CDR1 and CDR2: MNHEY and SMNVEV (reference sequence). As DNA, the CDR3 is TGTGCCAGCAGTTCCGGAATGAACACCGGGGAGCTGTTTTTT. Protein product: CASSSGMNTGELFF.

The sample holds many counts of this clonotype. The chain uses TRBV7-6 and TRBJ2-5; D possibly matches TRBD1 or TRBD2 (5 bases each). The CDR3 consists of 14 residues. The V and J ends lost 1 base and 2 bases respectively, with 8 bases between them. CDR1 is SGHVS, CDR2 FNYEAQ, per germline. CDR3 region: CASSLGGIQETQYF. The CDR3 coding sequence is TGTGCCAGCAGCTTAGGGGGGATTCAAGAGACCCAGTACTTC. Full variable domain (rest looked up from reference TRBV7-6 and TRBJ2-5): GAGVSQSPRYKVTKRGQDVALRCDPISGHVSLYWYRQALGQGPEFLTYFNYEAQQDKSGLPNDRFSAERPEGSISTLTIQRTEQRDSAMYRCASSLGGIQETQYFGPGTRLLVL.

The V and J genes are TRBV4-1 and TRBJ1-5; TRBD1 agrees at 7 bases. V shed 0 bases, J shed 7 bases, and the junction held 6 bases outside the gene matches. CDR1 is MGHRA and CDR2 is YSYEKL in the germline V gene. The CDR3 contains 15 residues. The CDR3 coding sequence is TGCGCCAGCAGCCAAGATCTGAGACAGGGCCAGCCCCAGCATTTT. It is translated as CASSQDLRQGQPQHF.

The V gene is TRBV5-4, the J gene TRBJ2-3, with a tentative D call TRBD2 (5 bases). CDR3 length: 15 residues. The germline V and J ends were trimmed by 4 bases and 3 bases, with 15 bases remaining between them. Germline V CDR1 and CDR2: SGHNT, YYREEE (reference sequence). CDR3 in amino acids: CASSTGSGLTDTQYF. The CDR3 region has the DNA TGTGCCAGCAGCACTGGATCAGGACTGACAGATACGCAGTATTTT.

This clonotype was picked up a small number of times. The gene calls are TRBV11-2 and TRBJ2-7; weak D call: TRBD2 (6 bases). Per the germline V gene, CDR1 is SGHAT and CDR2 is FQNNGV. V was shortened by 1 base and J by 2 bases, with 15 bases between the two germline ends. The CDR3 is made up of 16 amino acids. CDR3 bases: TGTGCCAGCAGCTTAGGGGCGGGGCTGTGGACCTACGAGCAGTACTTC. Translating it yields CASSLGAGLWTYEQYF.

A few counts support this clonotype. This chain links TRBV6-1 with TRBJ1-2, with 7 bases that match TRBD1. This CDR3 comprises 16 residues. CDR1 MNHNS and CDR2 SASEGT come from the germline V gene. The V gene end was trimmed by 5 bases and the J gene end by 1 base; junction bases not matched to a gene: 10. The CDR3 is CASSNLRDRINYGYTF. In DNA form, the CDR3 reads TGTGCCAGCAGTAACCTCCGGGACAGAATTAACTATGGCTACACCTTC.

This clonotype was detected a few times. The chain joins TRBV6-2 or TRBV6-3 to TRBJ2-6, with D possibly matching TRBD1 (5 bases). Germline CDR1 reads MNHEY; CDR2 reads SVGEGT. The CDR3 totals 16 residues. Between the trimmed V and J ends, which lost 4 bases and 0 bases, there was a span of 10 bases. This chain's CDR3 is CASSSADTSGANVLTF. Here the CDR3 DNA reads TGTGCCAGCAGTTCTGCGGACACCTCTGGGGCCAACGTCCTGACTTTC.

The chain couples TRBV7-6 to TRBJ1-2, with 7 bases matching TRBD1. The CDR3 runs 15 residues. Germline CDR1 SGHVS, CDR2 FNYEAQ. V lost 2 bases and J lost 4; bases outside the gene matches: 7. The CDR3 DNA follows: TGTGCCAGCAGCTTACCCGACAGGGCGCCCTATGGCTACACCTTC. Its translation: CASSLPDRAPYGYTF.

The rearrangement uses TRBV7-2 and TRBJ1-1; no definite D call. The CDR3 covers 12 residues. Per the germline V gene, CDR1 is SGHTA and CDR2 is FQGNSA. V shed 10 bases and J shed 0 bases, with 9 bases lying between them. This CDR3 is CATGDVNTEAFF. As DNA, the CDR3 is TGTGCCACCGGGGATGTGAACACTGAAGCTTTCTTT.

The table lists this clonotype with a few counts. CDR3 in amino acids: CALRGPPPRVEAFF. The CDR3 coding sequence is TGTGCCCTCAGAGGGCCCCCTCCCCGGGTAGAAGCTTTCTTT. The chain has TRBV28 and TRBJ1-1; no firm D call. This CDR3 is built from 14 residues. Germline V gene data show CDR1 as MDHEN and CDR2 as SYDVKM. Trimming took off 11 bases at V and 8 bases at J, with 24 bases between the two ends.

This clonotype occurred a few times. This chain joins TRBV7-6 and TRBJ1-2; possibly TRBD1 for D (6 bases). V shed 5 bases and J shed 4 bases, with 14 bases lying between them. The CDR3 has 14 amino acids. The V gene's germline CDR1 is SGHVS and CDR2 FNYEAQ. CDR3 nucleotide sequence: TGTGCCAGCAGCCCATTACAGGGTAGCTATGGCTACACCTTC. Amino acids: CASSPLQGSYGYTF.

The chain uses TRBV10-3 and TRBJ1-6, with D perhaps matching TRBD1 (6 bases). The V end was cut by 3 bases, the J end by 7 bases, with 7 bases between. Germline CDR1 ENHRY, CDR2 SYGVKD. This CDR3 has 13 residues. CDR3 residues: CAISDDRNSPLHF. The CDR3 DNA is TGTGCCATCAGTGACGACAGGAATTCACCCCTCCACTTT.

The chain combines TRBV6-6 with TRBJ2-1, with 11 bases matching TRBD2. The CDR3 is 16 amino acids. The germline gives CDR1 MNHNY, CDR2 SVGAGI (reference sequence). Trimming cost V 1 base and J 6 bases; bases outside gene matches: 5. CDR3 amino acids: CASSYWGLAESNEQFF. The CDR3 nucleotides are TGTGCCAGCAGTTACTGGGGACTAGCGGAGTCCAATGAGCAGTTCTTC.

This clonotype was picked up one time. The chain couples TRBV2 to TRBJ1-5, with 8 bases lining up with TRBD1. V shed 5 bases, J shed 3 bases, and the junction held 6 bases outside the gene matches. The CDR3 totals 15 residues. The germline V gene has CDR1 SNHLY and CDR2 FYNNEI. CDR3 residues: CASSLQGVHNQPQHF. The CDR3 bases are TGTGCCAGCAGTCTACAGGGGGTTCACAATCAGCCCCAGCATTTT.

This clonotype was recorded a few times. This chain links TRBV7-9 with TRBJ2-7, with TRBD1 as a possible D gene (6 bases). In germline, CDR1 is SEHNR, CDR2 FQNEAQ (reference sequence). CDR3 length: 15 residues. The V end lost 5 bases, the J end lost 4 bases, and 18 bases lay between the germline ends. CDR3 amino acids: CASSQPDRPLYEQYF. The CDR3 bases are TGTGCCAGCAGCCAACCCGACAGGCCACTTTACGAGCAGTACTTC. The whole variable domain, filled in from reference TRBV7-9 and TRBJ2-7, reads DTGVSQNPRHKITKRGQNVTFRCDPISEHNRLYWYRQTLGQGPEFLTYFQNEAQLEKSRLLSDRFSAERPKGSFSTLEIQRTEQGDSAMYLCASSQPDRPLYEQYFGPGTRLTVT.

The chain links TRBV7-2 to TRBJ1-6, with no clear D. The CDR3 contains 15 residues. Trimming took off 2 bases at V and 8 bases at J, with 13 bases between the two ends. Germline values: CDR1 SGHTA, CDR2 FQGNSA. In DNA form, the CDR3 reads TGTGCCAGCAGCTTAAGACGGGGAGGTGATTCACCCCTCCACTTT. Translated: CASSLRRGGDSPLHF.